A selection of T cell receptor beta chains follows, all from one sample in a study of cytomegalovirus exposure and HLA in healthy donors. Measured with immunoSEQ multiplex PCR; TCRdb has only the in-frame clones, and not every one. The sample lists about 180,000 clones, more than 75% occurring once. Input material: PBMCs. The origin of the receptors is a young woman in good health and CMV-seropositive. The CDR3 runs from the conserved cysteine through the conserved F or W. The D gene is left open where the match is weak. The size field is filled for only some rows; it gives once, few, many or a size class.

V	length	J	size	D	CDR3	DNA
TRBV7-2	15	TRBJ2-7	few	-	CASSLRPGKPYEQYF	TGTGCCAGCAGCTTAAGACCAGGGAAGCCCTACGAGCAGTACTTC
TRBV28	13	TRBJ2-7	-	-	CASSWASSYEQYF	TGTGCCAGCAGTTGGGCAAGCTCCTACGAGCAGTACTTC
TRBV4-1	19	TRBJ1-2	-	-	CASSQASGSVLSTFYGYTF	TGCGCCAGCAGCCAAGCCTCGGGGAGTGTTTTAAGTACTTTCTATGGCTACACCTTC
TRBV5-1	15	TRBJ2-3	-	TRBD2	CASSFSGGHTDTQYF	TGCGCCAGCAGCTTTAGCGGGGGCCACACAGATACGCAGTATTTT
TRBV19	15	TRBJ2-7	once	TRBD1	CASSPPQGYLNEQYF	TGTGCCAGTAGTCCTCCACAGGGGTACTTGAACGAGCAGTACTTC
TRBV6-1	13	TRBJ2-7	-	-	CASRGTSIIEQYF	TGTGCCAGCAGGGGGACTTCCATCATCGAGCAGTACTTC
TRBV28	17	TRBJ1-5	-	-	CASSLGVGGVRNQPQHF	TGTGCCAGCAGTTTAGGAGTGGGGGGGGTGAGGAATCAGCCCCAGCATTTT
TRBV21-1	24	TRBJ2-7	-	-	CASSKGLYGTGGSQRAPGGYEQYF	TGTGCCAGCAGCAAAGGTCTGTATGGGACAGGGGGCTCTCAAAGGGCCCCGGGCGGCTACGAGCAGTACTTC
TRBV7-4	13	TRBJ2-7	-	-	CASSWQGPYEQYF	TGTGCCAGCAGCTGGCAGGGTCCCTACGAGCAGTACTTC
TRBV5-3	14	TRBJ2-5	-	-	CARSGPHREETQYF	TGTGCCAGAAGCGGACCTCACAGGGAAGAGACCCAGTACTTC
TRBV28	14	TRBJ1-1	-	-	CASSFSDRNTEAFF	TGTGCCAGCAGTTTTTCTGACAGAAACACTGAAGCTTTCTTT
TRBV27	13	TRBJ1-2	-	-	CASSLSATYGYTF	TGTGCCAGCAGTTTATCTGCTACCTATGGCTACACCTTC
TRBV30	14	TRBJ2-7	once	TRBD2	CAWEGILAGGEQYF	TGTGCCTGGGAGGGGATACTAGCGGGGGGCGAGCAGTACTTC
TRBV4-1	16	TRBJ1-3	-	-	CASSQGGGSNGNTIYF	TGCGCCAGCAGCCAAGGAGGAGGGTCAAACGGAAACACCATATATTTT
TRBV5-1	14	TRBJ2-2	-	TRBD2	CASSFPAGGSGLFF	TGCGCCAGCAGCTTCCCTGCGGGGGGTTCGGGGCTGTTTTTT
TRBV5-4	15	TRBJ2-3	-	TRBD1	CASSSGQGVQDTQYF	TGTGCCAGCAGCTCCGGACAGGGGGTCCAGGATACGCAGTATTTT
TRBV5-1	16	TRBJ2-3	-	TRBD1	CASSLGADRSTDTQYF	TGCGCCAGCAGCTTGGGGGCGGACAGGAGCACAGATACGCAGTATTTT
TRBV25-1	17	TRBJ2-2	-	-	CASSEYGGRPNTGELFF	TGTGCCAGCAGTGAATACGGAGGGAGGCCGAACACCGGGGAGCTGTTTTTT
TRBV9	16	TRBJ2-3	-	TRBD2	CASSSGLAGGQDTQYF	TGTGCCAGCAGCTCCGGACTAGCGGGGGGGCAGGATACGCAGTATTTT
TRBV7-9	15	TRBJ1-6	-	TRBD1	CASSLGGQGDFSLHF	TGTGCCAGCAGCTTAGGGGGACAGGGGGATTTCTCCCTCCACTTT
TRBV28	14	TRBJ1-5	-	-	CASRHTQGPMPQHF	TGTGCCAGCAGACATACCCAGGGGCCCATGCCCCAGCATTTT
TRBV5-4	17	TRBJ2-7	-	TRBD2	CASSPSGGRSSSYEQYF	TGTGCCAGCAGCCCCTCGGGAGGGCGGTCCAGCTCCTACGAGCAGTACTTC
TRBV27	13	TRBJ2-7	-	TRBD1	CASSRTGGNEQYF	TGTGCCAGCAGCCGGACAGGGGGCAACGAGCAGTACTTC
TRBV7-9	15	TRBJ2-2	-	-	CASSLKLSNTGELFF	TGTGCCAGCAGCTTAAAACTATCTAACACCGGGGAGCTGTTTTTT
TRBV7-6	14	TRBJ2-6	-	-	CASTGPSGANGLTF	TGTGCCAGCACCGGCCCTTCTGGGGCCAACGGCCTGACTTTC
TRBV28	15	TRBJ2-5	-	-	CASSLDVGSQETQYF	TGTGCCAGCAGTTTGGACGTGGGGAGCCAAGAGACCCAGTACTTC
TRBV6-6	15	TRBJ2-3	few	-	CASKYRAGGTDTQYF	TGTGCCAGCAAATACAGGGCGGGCGGCACAGATACGCAGTATTTT
TRBV11-2	13	TRBJ2-7	-	-	CASSLHQGYEQYF	TGTGCCAGCAGCTTACACCAGGGGTACGAGCAGTACTTC
TRBV5-6	14	TRBJ2-7	few	TRBD1	CASSSGQGFDEQYF	TGTGCCAGCAGCTCGGGACAGGGGTTCGACGAGCAGTACTTC
TRBV27	12	TRBJ2-3	few	TRBD2	CASSGLGWAQYF	TGTGCCAGCAGTGGACTAGGTTGGGCGCAGTATTTT
TRBV4-1	16	TRBJ2-1	-	TRBD2	CASSQPLRGGRNEQFF	TGCGCCAGCAGCCAACCCCTACGGGGGGGCCGGAATGAGCAGTTCTTC
TRBV15	15	TRBJ1-2	few	-	CATSRRGGSLYGYTF	TGTGCCACCAGCAGGCGCGGGGGGTCCCTTTATGGCTACACCTTC
TRBV6-6	14	TRBJ2-2	-	TRBD2	CASRLPGGTGELFF	TGTGCCAGCAGATTACCGGGGGGTACCGGGGAGCTGTTTTTT
TRBV28	15	TRBJ2-7	once	TRBD2	CASSFTGREGDEQYF	TGTGCCAGCAGTTTTACAGGCAGGGAGGGTGACGAGCAGTACTTC
TRBV2	13	TRBJ1-5	-	-	CASTPNGDQPQHF	TGTGCCAGCACCCCGAACGGGGATCAGCCCCAGCATTTT
TRBV27	15	TRBJ2-2	-	TRBD1	CASSRDRGNTGELFF	TGTGCCAGCAGTCGGGACAGGGGAAACACCGGGGAGCTGTTTTTT
TRBV11-2	16	TRBJ2-7	-	TRBD1	CASSHASGTGPYEQYF	TGTGCCAGCAGCCACGCCTCAGGGACAGGGCCTTACGAGCAGTACTTC
TRBV7-3	16	TRBJ2-2	-	TRBD2	CASSLGSGGDTGELFF	TGTGCCAGCAGCTTGGGGAGCGGGGGGGACACCGGGGAGCTGTTTTTT
TRBV7-2	15	TRBJ1-1	-	-	CASSPRQLMNTEAFF	TGTGCCAGCAGCCCCCGACAGCTGATGAACACTGAAGCTTTCTTT
TRBV25-1	14	TRBJ2-1	-	TRBD2	CASSRTSYYNEQFF	TGTGCCAGCTCCCGGACTAGTTACTACAATGAGCAGTTCTTC
TRBV7-2	14	TRBJ2-3	once	-	CASSRTGSTDTQYF	TGTGCCAGCAGCCGGACGGGAAGCACAGATACGCAGTATTTT